The 8 T cell receptor beta chains below all came from one sample that was sequenced in a study of T cell responses to AZD1222 COVID-19 vaccine. Profiling relied on immunoSEQ multiplex PCR, and the TCRdb table lists in-frame clones only, not all of them. Among about 93,000 clones, approximately 89% were seen once, and the ten largest hold approximately 2.6%. The sequencing here drew on peripheral blood, taken on day 0 of MenACWY control vaccination. The receptors were sampled from an adult in good health.

The J gene is TRBJ1-2, the V gene TRBV28; D gene unclear. Trimming removed 4 bases at V and 4 bases at J, with 13 bases between. This CDR3 is built from 14 residues. Germline CDR1 MDHEN, CDR2 SYDVKM. Here the CDR3 reads CASSSPPGSYGYTF. DNA of the CDR3: TGTGCCAGCAGTTCACCACCGGGCAGCTATGGCTACACCTTC.

This chain connects TRBV18 to TRBJ1-6; D gene ambiguous. V was clipped by 3 bases and J by 8 bases, with 5 bases between them. Germline CDR1 is KGHSH and CDR2 is LQKENI. The CDR3 is made up of 12 amino acids. CDR3 bases: TGTGCCAGCTCACCTCGGGATTCACCCCTCCACTTT. This sequence encodes CASSPRDSPLHF.

The chain couples TRBV5-1 to TRBJ2-3, with D tentatively TRBD2 (6 bases). V dropped 5 bases and J dropped 4 bases, with 17 bases sitting between them. Germline V CDR1 and CDR2: SGHRS, YFSETQ. The CDR3 is 15 residues long. This CDR3 reads CASSLPGGDADTQYF. Here the CDR3 DNA reads TGCGCCAGCAGTCTCCCCGGAGGGGACGCAGATACGCAGTATTTT.

The V call is TRBV29-1, the J call TRBJ2-6, with 7 bases identical to TRBD2. Germline V gene data show CDR1 as SQVTM and CDR2 as ANQGSEA. The trim removed 2 bases at V and 0 bases at J, leaving 4 bases unmatched. The CDR3 spans 16 residues. The CDR3: CSVESGDGSGANVLTF. The CDR3 DNA sequence: TGCAGCGTTGAAAGCGGGGACGGCTCTGGGGCCAACGTCCTGACTTTC.

V is TRBV4-3 and J is TRBJ1-2; weak D call: TRBD1 (6 bases). CDR1 LGHNA and CDR2 YSLEER come from the germline V gene. The CDR3 spans 15 residues. V lost 1 base and J lost 2, with 11 bases in between. CDR3 coding DNA: TGCGCCAGCAGCCAAGTCAGGGGAGGGAACTATGGCTACACCTTC. It codes for CASSQVRGGNYGYTF.

V and J are TRBV4-2 and TRBJ2-5; TRBD2 matches at 9 bases. The CDR3 contains 16 residues. CDR1 is LGHNA, CDR2 YNFKEQ, per germline. The V and J ends lost 4 bases and 3 bases, in that order; junction bases with no gene match: 9. The CDR3 sequence is CASSRFSGGQEETQYF. The CDR3 coding sequence is TGTGCCAGCAGCCGGTTTAGCGGGGGCCAAGAAGAGACCCAGTACTTC.

The chain combines TRBV2 with TRBJ2-5, with 13 bases that match TRBD2. Germline CDR1 SNHLY, CDR2 FYNNEI. The CDR3 sequence is 16 residues long. V was clipped by 6 bases and J by 7 bases; unmatched bases: 11. CDR3 sequence reads: CASSPLTSGGTGTQYF. CDR3 bases: TGTGCCAGCAGCCCCCTGACTAGCGGGGGGACCGGGACCCAGTACTTC.

The V call is TRBV28, the J call TRBJ2-5; TRBD1 or TRBD2 may be the D gene (5 bases each). The germline CDR1 and CDR2 sequences are MDHEN and SYDVKM. The V end lost 6 bases, the J end lost 1 base, and 15 bases lay between the germline ends. The CDR3 has 15 residues. Written as DNA, the CDR3 is TGTGCCAGCAGCCGTGGCAGGGAGACCCAAGAGACCCAGTACTTC. Protein sequence: CASSRGRETQETQYF.